This T cell receptor beta chain was captured in a study of early T cells in non-severe SARS-CoV-2 infection (dated by TCRdb to the early 2020s). With regard to the full study: Because TCR sequencing relied on bulk RNA taken from unsorted whole blood, pairing of alpha and beta chains was not possible. What the research found in general, with its limitations: Matching against VDJdb was skewed toward anti-spike CD8 responses, likely underestimated virus-specific expansions, and missed private and CD4 specificities.

Set within a cohort of healthcare workers in London, UK, this nested case-control study involved weekly PCR testing of nasopharyngeal swabs along with blood sampling. Healthcare workers were recruited between 23 and 31 March 2020, during the week of the UK lockdown, and were followed weekly for up to about 15 weeks. CDR1 SGHRS and CDR2 YFSETQ are derived from the germline V gene. The CDR3, from cysteine to phenylalanine, totals 11 residues. The entry retains the CDR3 DNA only, 33 bases that are in frame from base 1. Libraries came from 5' RACE. Sequencing was performed on a NextSeq 500. In the TCR library protocol, unique molecular identifiers were attached to individual cDNA molecules to correct for PCR bias and sequencing error. Sequencing covered both TCR alpha and beta chains, and within each sample the abundances of alpha and beta sequences were tightly co-correlated. The paper's data handling went like this. Decombinator V4 was used to annotate TCR sequences for V gene, J gene and CDR3. TCRs were defined as expanded if a significant change between any two time points was detected under a Poisson model with p below 0.0001. TCR abundances were normalised to the total number of TCRs sequenced in each sample and reported as counts per million. MAIT TCRs were defined by TRAV1-2 paired with TRAJ12, TRAJ20 or TRAJ33, and iNKT TCRs by TRAV10 paired with TRAJ18. VDJdb, accessed on 1 November 2021, was searched for TCRs annotated for CMV, EBV and SARS-CoV-2, and TCRs annotated for more than one antigen were excluded. The public reads were reanalyzed by TCRdb: fastp trimming at Q25, MiXCR alignment, in-frame beta chains only. Duplicate CDR3 protein sequences are folded into a single record with the most common DNA and genes. These V and J calls rely on TCRdb rather than the paper's analysis. Across this sample there are over 90,000 distinct CDR3 sequences, with about an eighth seen only once. Less than 8% of the sample lies in the top ten.

On this clonotype itself: Its cognate antigen has yet to be identified. Compared with germline, one end of the junction differs, possibly owing to a read error.

The chain couples TRBV5-1 to TRBJ2-1, with an unclear D gene assignment. The sample was whole blood. The sequence was obtained from an adult who was a healthcare worker with PCR-confirmed SARS-CoV-2 infection or an uninfected control (not recorded which). In nucleotide form, the sequence is TGCGCCAGCAGCTCCGACAATGAGCAGTTCTTC. It codes for CASSSDNEQFF.